This T cell receptor (beta chain) was sequenced for a study of somatic mutations in cytotoxic T cells in rheumatoid arthritis. Using immunoSEQ multiplex PCR, the repertoire was profiled, and TCRdb retains in-frame clones only, with some absent. This sample yields some 17,000 clones, of which approximately 84% are seen a single time; roughly a fifth belongs to the top ten. Study-wide points: An age-related increase in CD8+ clonality was seen in rheumatoid arthritis patients but not in healthy controls. The authors did not know the antigen targets of the expanded CD8+ clones.

The V gene lost 4 bases and the J gene lost 2 bases, with 15 bases spanning the gap. CDR1 is MGHRA, CDR2 YSYEKL, per germline. CDR3 length: 16 amino acids. For this clone: The antigen is unknown.

V is TRBV4-1 and J is TRBJ1-5, with a possible D match to TRBD1 (5 bases). The source material was CD8+ T cells sorted from blood. The origin of this receptor is an adult with rheumatoid arthritis. The CDR3 sequence: CASSPLGESGNQPQHF. The CDR3 DNA sequence: TGCGCCAGCAGCCCCCTGGGGGAGTCTGGCAATCAGCCCCAGCATTTT.